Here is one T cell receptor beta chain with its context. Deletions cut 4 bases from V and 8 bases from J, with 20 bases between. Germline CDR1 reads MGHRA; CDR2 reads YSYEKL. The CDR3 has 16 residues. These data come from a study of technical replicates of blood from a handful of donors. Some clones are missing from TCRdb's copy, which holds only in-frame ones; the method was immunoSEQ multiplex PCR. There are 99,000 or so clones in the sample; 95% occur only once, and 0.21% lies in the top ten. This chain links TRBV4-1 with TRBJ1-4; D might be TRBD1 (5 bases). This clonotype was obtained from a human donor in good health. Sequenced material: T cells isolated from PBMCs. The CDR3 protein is CASSRRMLWKGEKLFF. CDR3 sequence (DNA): TGCGCCAGCAGCCGGCGGATGTTGTGGAAGGGGGAAAAACTGTTTTTT.